This T cell receptor (beta chain) was profiled in a study of blood T cell repertoires in COVID-19. Study-level background: T cells, B-cell-depleted T cells, or PBMCs supplied cDNA or gDNA.

Data came from immunoSEQ multiplex PCR; TCRdb stores just in-frame clones and leaves some out. The sample gives roughly 430,000 clones, roughly 88% of which show up once; about 1.5% is in the top ten. Ages ranged from roughly 18 to 100 years, with residence in approximately 23 US areas. Cohorts were assigned according to the clinical history that participants reported. People in the exposed group encountered a COVID-19 case within 2 weeks before entering the study. The germline V gene encodes CDR1 KGHSH and CDR2 LQKENI. Trimming removed 5 bases at V and 2 bases at J, with 4 bases between. The CDR3 covers 11 residues.

Sample: PBMCs or T cells enriched from blood (not recorded which). The TCR comes from a woman aged 18-35 years who had been exposed to COVID-19. V gene TRBV18 combines with J gene TRBJ2-7, with D unresolved. The DNA for the CDR3 is TGTGCCAGCTCATCAACCTACGAGCAGTACTTC. Translated, it gives CASSSTYEQYF.